The count of the clone carrying this TCR beta chain is one. The data were taken from a study of T-cell memory formation after mild COVID-19. TCRdb ran MiXCR on the 5' RACE reads and lists one entry per CDR3 protein. This sample has a few hundred thousand distinct CDR3 sequences, with over 20% found just once. Sample: PBMCs or a T cell subset sorted from them (not recorded which). The sequence was collected from an adult woman who had mild COVID-19 (a few samples of this study predate the infection). Cell type and time point are not known.

DNA for the CDR3: TGTGCCAGCAGCTTCATCGAGACTAGCGGGAGAGGGGAGACCCAGTACTTC. It translates to CASSFIETSGRGETQYF. The rearrangement joins TRBV7-2 to TRBJ2-5; 12 bases agree with TRBD2. Germline V gene lookup returns CDR1 SGHTA and CDR2 FQGNSA. There are 17 residues in the CDR3. V gave up 3 bases and J gave up 5 bases; unmatched junction bases: 10. The variable domain in full, completed from reference TRBV7-2 and TRBJ2-5, reads GAGVSQSPSNKVTEKGKDVELRCDPISGHTALYWYRQSLGQGLEFLIYFQGNSAPDKSGLPSDRFSAERTGGSVSTLTIQRTQQEDSAVYLCASSFIETSGRGETQYFGPGTRLLVL.